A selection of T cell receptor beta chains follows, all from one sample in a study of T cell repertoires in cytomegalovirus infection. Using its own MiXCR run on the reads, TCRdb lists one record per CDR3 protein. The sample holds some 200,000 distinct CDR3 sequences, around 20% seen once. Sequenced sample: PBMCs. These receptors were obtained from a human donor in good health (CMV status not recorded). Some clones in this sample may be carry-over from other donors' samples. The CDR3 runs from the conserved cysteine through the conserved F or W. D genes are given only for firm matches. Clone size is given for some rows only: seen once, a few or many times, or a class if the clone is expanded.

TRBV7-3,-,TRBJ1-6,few,TGTGCCAGCAGCTTACTTGAGGTGTCACCCCTCCACTTT,CASSLLEVSPLHF
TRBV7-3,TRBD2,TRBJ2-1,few,TGTGCCAGCAGCCGAGCGGGAGCGGCCTACAATGAGCAGTTCTTC,CASSRAGAAYNEQFF
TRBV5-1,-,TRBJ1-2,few,TGCGCCAGCAGCTTGGCCACAGGGAATGGCTACACCTTC,CASSLATGNGYTF
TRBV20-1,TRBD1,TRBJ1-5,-,TGCAGTGCTAGAGATCCCGCAGGGGGCGGCAATCAGCCCCAGCATTTT,CSARDPAGGGNQPQHF
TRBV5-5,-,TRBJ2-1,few,TGTGCCAGCAGCTTGATAGGGGATGAGCAGTTCTTC,CASSLIGDEQFF
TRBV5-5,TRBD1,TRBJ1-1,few,TGTGCCAGCAGCTTGGGGGGGACAGGGTTGGTAGACACTGAAGCTTTCTTT,CASSLGGTGLVDTEAFF
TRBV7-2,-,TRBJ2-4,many,TGTGCCAGCAGCTTATCGTGGATCCAGTACTTC,CASSLSWIQYF
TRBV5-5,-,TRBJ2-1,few,TGTGCCAGCAGCTTGGGCGAGGGCCTGGATGAGCAGTTCTTC,CASSLGEGLDEQFF
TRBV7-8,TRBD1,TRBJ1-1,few,TGTGCCAGCAGCTTAGGGCCGGGACAGGGGGCAATGGGCACTGAAGCTTTCTTT,CASSLGPGQGAMGTEAFF
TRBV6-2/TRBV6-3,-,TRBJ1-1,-,TGTGCCAGCAGACCAACTCCGGGCCCAGGGACTGAAGCTTTCTTT,CASRPTPGPGTEAFF
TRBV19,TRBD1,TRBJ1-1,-,TGTGCCAGTAGTGGGCCGGGACAGGGTTTGACTGAAGCTTACTTT,CASSGPGQGLTEAYF
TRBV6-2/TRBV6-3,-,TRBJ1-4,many,TGTGCCAGCAGTTACGCAATCGGCAGTAATGAAAAACTGTTTTTT,CASSYAIGSNEKLFF
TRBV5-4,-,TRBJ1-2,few,TGTGCCAGCAGCCGCAGGGAATTCGGCTATGGCTACACCTTC,CASSRREFGYGYTF
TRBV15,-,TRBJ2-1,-,TGTGCCACCGGTCCGGGACTCCTCCTCTCCTACAATGAGCAGTTCTTC,CATGPGLLLSYNEQFF
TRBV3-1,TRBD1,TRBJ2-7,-,TGTGCCAGCAGCCGCCGACAGGGTATCTACGAGCAGTACTTC,CASSRRQGIYEQYF
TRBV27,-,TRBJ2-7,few,TGTGCCAGCAGCCGCAGGGGCGGAGGGTCCTACGAGCAGTACTTC,CASSRRGGGSYEQYF
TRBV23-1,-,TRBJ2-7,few,TGCGCCAGCAGTCAATGGAGGGCAGGGAGCCACGAGCAGTACTTC,CASSQWRAGSHEQYF
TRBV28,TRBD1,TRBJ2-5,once,TGTGCCAGCAGTTACGGACAGGCTTTAGAGAACCAGTACTTC,CASSYGQALENQYF
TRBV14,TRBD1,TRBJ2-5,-,TGTGCCAGCAGCTCCCAACGTTGGGACAGTGTAGAGACCCAGTACTTC,CASSSQRWDSVETQYF
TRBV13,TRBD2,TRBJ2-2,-,TGTGCCAGCACCCCCTACCTAGCGGGGGTTACCACCGGGGAGCTGTTTTTT,CASTPYLAGVTTGELFF
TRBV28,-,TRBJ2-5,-,TGTGCCAGCAGGGAGGGACTTCAAGAGACCCAGTACTTC,CASREGLQETQYF
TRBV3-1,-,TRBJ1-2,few,TGTGCCAGCAGCCAAACCGTTGGGCACTATGGCTACACCTTC,CASSQTVGHYGYTF
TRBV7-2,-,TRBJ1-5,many,TGTGCCAGCAGCGTAGGGGGGTGGGATCGGAGCAATCAGCCCCAGCATTTT,CASSVGGWDRSNQPQHF
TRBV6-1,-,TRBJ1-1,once,TGTTCCAGCAGTTACATCGGACTAGGGAGGCACACTGAAGCTTTCTTT,CSSSYIGLGRHTEAFF
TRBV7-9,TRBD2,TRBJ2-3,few,TGTGCCAGCGGGCCCGGGACTACCACAGATACGCAGTATTTT,CASGPGTTTDTQYF
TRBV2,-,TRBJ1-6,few,TGTGCCAGCACTATGACAGCTAATTCACCCCTCCACTTT,CASTMTANSPLHF
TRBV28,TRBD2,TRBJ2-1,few,TGTGCCAGCAGTTTATATCGGGGGGACTACAATGAGCAGTTCTTC,CASSLYRGDYNEQFF
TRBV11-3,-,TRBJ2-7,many,TGTGCCAGCAGCTTAAGGGGTTGGGAGGCCTACGAGCAGTACTTC,CASSLRGWEAYEQYF
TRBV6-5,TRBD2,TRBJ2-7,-,TGTGCCAGCAGTTACCTGTCTAGCGGGAGGGGAGAGCAGTACTTC,CASSYLSSGRGEQYF
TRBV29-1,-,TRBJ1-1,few,TGCAGCGTCGCGGGGGGACCGCCGAACACTGAAGCTTTCTTT,CSVAGGPPNTEAFF
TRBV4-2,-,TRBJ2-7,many,TGTGCCAGCAGTCCCGGCGGGGCAGGCTACGAGCAGTACTTC,CASSPGGAGYEQYF
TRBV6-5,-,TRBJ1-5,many,TGTGCCAGCAGTTACAAGAGGGGAGGTCAGCCCCAGCATTTT,CASSYKRGGQPQHF
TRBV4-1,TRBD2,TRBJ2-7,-,TGCGCCAGCAGCCCCAGAGCGGGGTACGAGCAGTACTTC,CASSPRAGYEQYF
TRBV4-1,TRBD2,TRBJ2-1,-,TGCGCCAGCAGCCAAGGGACGGGAGGGATATACAATGAGCAGTTCTTC,CASSQGTGGIYNEQFF
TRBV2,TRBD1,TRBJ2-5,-,TGTGCCAGCAGTCCTATAACAGGGGCCCAAGAGACCCAGTACTTC,CASSPITGAQETQYF
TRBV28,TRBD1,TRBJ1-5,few,TGTGCCAGCAGTTTATCCCTTAATACAGGGGAACCCCAGCATTTT,CASSLSLNTGEPQHF
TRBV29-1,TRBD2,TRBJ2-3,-,TGCAGCGTTTCCGGGACTAGCGGGCTGACAGATACGCAGTATTTT,CSVSGTSGLTDTQYF
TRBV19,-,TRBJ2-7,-,TGTGCCAGTAGTCCCCAGCGGAGCTTTTACGAGCAGTACTTC,CASSPQRSFYEQYF
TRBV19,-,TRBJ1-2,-,TGTGCCAGTAGTATTGTGGGCAAGGCACCCCATCAGGAAGGCTACACCTTC,CASSIVGKAPHQEGYTF
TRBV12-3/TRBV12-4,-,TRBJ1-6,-,TGTGCCAGCAGGGCGGGACAAAATAATTCACCCCTCCACTTT,CASRAGQNNSPLHF
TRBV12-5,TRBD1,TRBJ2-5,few,TGTGCTAGTGCCCGGACAGGGGTTGAGGAGACCCAGTACTTC,CASARTGVEETQYF
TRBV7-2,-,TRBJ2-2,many,TGTGCCAGCAGCCGCCAGCCTAACACGAACACCGGGGAGCTGTTTTTT,CASSRQPNTNTGELFF
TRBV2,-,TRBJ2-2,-,TGTGCCAGCAGTGAATTAAACAGCTACACCGGGGAGCTGTTTTTT,CASSELNSYTGELFF
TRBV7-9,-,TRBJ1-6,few,TGTGCCAGCAGCTCCGGGGGACCCCTCCACTTT,CASSSGGPLHF
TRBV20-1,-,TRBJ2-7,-,TGCAGTGCTAGAGGGGGAAGGGCGGGCCACGAGCAGTACTTC,CSARGGRAGHEQYF
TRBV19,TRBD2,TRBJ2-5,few,TGTGCCAGTAGACCTGGGACTAGCGGGAGGTCGACGGAGACCCAGTACTTC,CASRPGTSGRSTETQYF
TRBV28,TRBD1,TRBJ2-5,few,TGTGCCAGCAGTTCCCCCCAGGGGGCGCGGGAGACCCAGTACTTC,CASSSPQGARETQYF
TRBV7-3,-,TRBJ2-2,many,TGTGCCAGCAGCCCCAAGGGGACCGGGGAGCTGTTTTTT,CASSPKGTGELFF
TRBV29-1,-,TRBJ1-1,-,TGCAGCGTTGAGACACCCGGCTGGAAAGCTTTCTTT,CSVETPGWKAFF
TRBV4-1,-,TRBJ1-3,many,TGCGCCAGCAGCCAAGACCTGTTGACTGGAAACACCATATATTTT,CASSQDLLTGNTIYF
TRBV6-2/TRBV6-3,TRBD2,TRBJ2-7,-,TGTGCCAGCAGTTACTCGGAGTCCGTGGGGACTAGCGGGAGTGTAACCTACGAGCAGTACTTC,CASSYSESVGTSGSVTYEQYF
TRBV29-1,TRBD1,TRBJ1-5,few,TGCAGCGCTGGACAGGGAGCCAATCAGCCCCAGCATTTT,CSAGQGANQPQHF
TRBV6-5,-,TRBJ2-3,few,TGTGCCAGCAGCTCCCTGACGGGAGTTATCACAGATACGCAGTATTTT,CASSSLTGVITDTQYF
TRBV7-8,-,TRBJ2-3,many,TGTGCCAGCAGCCCCCCGGGGAGAAGCACAGATACGCAGTATTTT,CASSPPGRSTDTQYF
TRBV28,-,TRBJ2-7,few,TGTGCCAGCAACCAGCGGACCTACGAGCAGTACTTC,CASNQRTYEQYF
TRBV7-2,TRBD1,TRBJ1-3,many,TGTGCCAGCAGCTTAGCGGGGACAGGAATTTCTGGAAACACCATATATTTT,CASSLAGTGISGNTIYF
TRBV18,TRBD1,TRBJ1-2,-,TGTGCCAGCTCACAACAGGGGCTTAACTATGGCTACACCTTC,CASSQQGLNYGYTF